This T cell receptor (beta chain) was obtained from a study of siplizumab effects on memory and regulatory T cells. J lost 8 bases, V lost 6 bases, and 6 bases had no gene match. The CDR3 has 13 amino acids. Germline V CDR1 and CDR2: MNHEY, SVGAGI. Only one count was recorded for this clone. Assayed TCR templates numbered about 10^5 for each sample. The table came from immunoSEQ multiplex PCR; TCRdb's copy has only in-frame clones and leaves some out. The sample consists of around 100,000 clones, 80% to 95% of them appearing once. This TCR derives from a human donor in good health. The rearrangement uses TRBV6-5 and TRBJ1-5, with 8 positions matching TRBD1. The sequenced sample was CD4+ T cells sorted from blood. The CDR3 reads CASRSTGGKPQHF. The CDR3, as DNA: TGTGCCAGCAGGTCAACAGGGGGAAAGCCCCAGCATTTT.